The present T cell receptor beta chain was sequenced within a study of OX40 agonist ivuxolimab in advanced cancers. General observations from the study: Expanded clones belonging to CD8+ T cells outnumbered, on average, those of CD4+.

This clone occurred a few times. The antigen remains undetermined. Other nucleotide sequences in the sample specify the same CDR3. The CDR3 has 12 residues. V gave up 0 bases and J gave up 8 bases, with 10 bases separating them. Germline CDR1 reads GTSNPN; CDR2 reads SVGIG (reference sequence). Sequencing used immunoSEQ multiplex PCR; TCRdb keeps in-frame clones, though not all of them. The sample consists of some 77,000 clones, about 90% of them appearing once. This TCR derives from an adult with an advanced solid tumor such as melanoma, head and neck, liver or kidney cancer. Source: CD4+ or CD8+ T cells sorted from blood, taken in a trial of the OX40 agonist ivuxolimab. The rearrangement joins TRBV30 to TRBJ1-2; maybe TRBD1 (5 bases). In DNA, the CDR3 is TGTGCCTGGAGTGTATCGGGGGACGGCTACACCTTC. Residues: CAWSVSGDGYTF.